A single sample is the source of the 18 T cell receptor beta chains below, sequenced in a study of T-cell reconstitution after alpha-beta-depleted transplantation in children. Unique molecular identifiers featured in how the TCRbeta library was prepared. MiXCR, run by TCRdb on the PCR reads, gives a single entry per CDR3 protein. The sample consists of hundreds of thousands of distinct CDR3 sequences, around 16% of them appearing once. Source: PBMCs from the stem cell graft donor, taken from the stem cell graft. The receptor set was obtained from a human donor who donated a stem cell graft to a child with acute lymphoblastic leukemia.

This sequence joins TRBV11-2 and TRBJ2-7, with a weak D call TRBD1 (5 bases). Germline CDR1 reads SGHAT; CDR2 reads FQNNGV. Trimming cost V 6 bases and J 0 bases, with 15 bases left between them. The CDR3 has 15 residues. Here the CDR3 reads CASSSQGLSSYEQYF. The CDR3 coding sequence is TGTGCCAGCAGTAGTCAGGGTCTAAGCTCCTACGAGCAGTACTTC.

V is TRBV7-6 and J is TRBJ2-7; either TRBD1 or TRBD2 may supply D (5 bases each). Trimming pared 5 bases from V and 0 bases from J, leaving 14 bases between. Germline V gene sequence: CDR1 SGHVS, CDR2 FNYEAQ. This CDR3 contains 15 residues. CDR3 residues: CASSPPGLISYEQYF. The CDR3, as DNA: TGTGCCAGCAGCCCCCCGGGGCTCATCTCCTACGAGCAGTACTTC.

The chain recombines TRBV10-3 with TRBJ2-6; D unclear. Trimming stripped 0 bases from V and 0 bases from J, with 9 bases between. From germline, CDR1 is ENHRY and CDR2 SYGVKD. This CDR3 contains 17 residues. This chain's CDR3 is CAISESKWSSGANVLTF. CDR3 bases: TGTGCCATCAGTGAGTCGAAATGGAGCTCTGGGGCCAACGTCCTGACTTTC.

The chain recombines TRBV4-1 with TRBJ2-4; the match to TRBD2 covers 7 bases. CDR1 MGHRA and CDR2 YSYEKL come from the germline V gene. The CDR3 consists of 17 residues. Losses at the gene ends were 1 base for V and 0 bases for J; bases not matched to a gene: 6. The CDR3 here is CASSQVRAGVAKNIQYF. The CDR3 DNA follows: TGCGCCAGCAGCCAAGTTCGGGCGGGGGTAGCCAAAAACATTCAGTACTTC.

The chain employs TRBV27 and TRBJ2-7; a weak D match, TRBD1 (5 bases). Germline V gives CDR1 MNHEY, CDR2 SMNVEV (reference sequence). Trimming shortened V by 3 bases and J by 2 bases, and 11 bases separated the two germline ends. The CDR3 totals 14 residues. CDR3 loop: CASSFLRGPYEQYF. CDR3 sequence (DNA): TGTGCCAGCAGTTTTTTAAGGGGCCCCTACGAGCAGTACTTC.

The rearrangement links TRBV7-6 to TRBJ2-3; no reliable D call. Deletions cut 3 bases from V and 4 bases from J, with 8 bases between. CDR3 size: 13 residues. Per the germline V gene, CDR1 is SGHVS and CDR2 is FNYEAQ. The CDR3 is CASSLMTADTQYF. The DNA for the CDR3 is TGTGCCAGCAGCTTGATGACGGCAGATACGCAGTATTTT.

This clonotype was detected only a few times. CDR3 sequence reads: CASNSEITNEKLFF. The CDR3 DNA reads TGTGCCAGCAACAGTGAAATAACTAATGAAAAACTGTTTTTT. The chain links TRBV12-3 or TRBV12-4 to TRBJ1-4; D is ambiguous. CDR3 length: 14 residues. V lost 7 bases and J lost 1, with 10 bases in between.

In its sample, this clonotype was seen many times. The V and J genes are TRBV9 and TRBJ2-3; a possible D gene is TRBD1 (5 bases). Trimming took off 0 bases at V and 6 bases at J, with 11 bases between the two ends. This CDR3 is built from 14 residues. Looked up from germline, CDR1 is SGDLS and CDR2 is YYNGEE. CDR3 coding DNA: TGTGCCAGCAGCGTAGCCTGGGGCCCGGATACGCAGTATTTT. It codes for CASSVAWGPDTQYF.

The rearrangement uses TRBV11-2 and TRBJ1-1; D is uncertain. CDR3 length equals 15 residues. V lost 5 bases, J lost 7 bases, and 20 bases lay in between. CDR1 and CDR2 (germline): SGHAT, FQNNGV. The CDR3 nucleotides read TGTGCCAGCAGCATTTCCACGGACTTCTCATATGAAGCTTTCTTT. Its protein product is CASSISTDFSYEAFF.

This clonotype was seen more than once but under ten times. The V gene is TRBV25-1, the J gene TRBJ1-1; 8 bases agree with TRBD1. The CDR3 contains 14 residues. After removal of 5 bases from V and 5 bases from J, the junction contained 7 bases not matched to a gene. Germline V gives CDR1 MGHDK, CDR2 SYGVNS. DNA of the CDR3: TGTGCCAGCAGTCCACACAGGGGGTTTACTGAAGCTTTCTTT. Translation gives CASSPHRGFTEAFF.

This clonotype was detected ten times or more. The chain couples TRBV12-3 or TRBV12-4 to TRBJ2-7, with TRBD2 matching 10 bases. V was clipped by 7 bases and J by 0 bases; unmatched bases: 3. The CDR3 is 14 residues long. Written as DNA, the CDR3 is TGTGCCAGCACCCCTAGCGGGAGCTCCTACGAGCAGTACTTC. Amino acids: CASTPSGSSYEQYF.

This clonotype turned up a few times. CDR3 bases: TGTGCCACCAGCAGCGCCAATGAGCAGTTCTTC. It codes for CATSSANEQFF. The V and J genes are TRBV15 and TRBJ2-1; D unresolved. Germline CDR1 reads LNHNV; CDR2 reads YYDKDF (reference sequence). This CDR3 is 11 amino acids long. The germline V and J ends were trimmed by 3 bases and 6 bases, with 3 bases remaining between them.

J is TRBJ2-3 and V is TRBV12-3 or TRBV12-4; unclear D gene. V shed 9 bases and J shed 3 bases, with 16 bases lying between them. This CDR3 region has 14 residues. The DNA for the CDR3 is TGTGCCAGTGGGGATGCAAGAGGTACAGATACGCAGTATTTT. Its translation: CASGDARGTDTQYF.

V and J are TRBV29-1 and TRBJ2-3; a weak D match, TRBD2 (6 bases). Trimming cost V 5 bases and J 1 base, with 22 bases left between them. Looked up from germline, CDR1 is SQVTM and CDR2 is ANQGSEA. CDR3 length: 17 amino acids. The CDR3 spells CSVRSGAGRGRTDTQYF. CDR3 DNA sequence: TGCAGCGTTAGGAGTGGGGCAGGGCGGGGACGCACAGATACGCAGTATTTT.

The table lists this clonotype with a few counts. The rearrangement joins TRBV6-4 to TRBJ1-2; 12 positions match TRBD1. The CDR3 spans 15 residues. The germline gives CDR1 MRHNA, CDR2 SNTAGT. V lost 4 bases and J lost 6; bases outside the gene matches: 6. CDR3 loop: CASSAGTGGWNGYTF. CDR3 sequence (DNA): TGTGCCAGCAGTGCCGGGACAGGGGGCTGGAATGGCTACACCTTC.

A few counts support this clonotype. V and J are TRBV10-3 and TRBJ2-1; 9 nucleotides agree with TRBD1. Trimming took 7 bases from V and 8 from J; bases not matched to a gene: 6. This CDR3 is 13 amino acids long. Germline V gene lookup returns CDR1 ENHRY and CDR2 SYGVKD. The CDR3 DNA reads TGTGCCATCAAAACACGGGACAGGGATGAGCAGTTCTTC. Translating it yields CAIKTRDRDEQFF.

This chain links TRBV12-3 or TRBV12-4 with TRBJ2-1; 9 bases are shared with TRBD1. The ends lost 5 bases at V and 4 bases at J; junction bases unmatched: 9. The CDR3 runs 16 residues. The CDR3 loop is CASSRTTGGAYNEQFF. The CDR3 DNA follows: TGTGCCAGCAGTCGAACCACAGGGGGCGCGTACAATGAGCAGTTCTTC.

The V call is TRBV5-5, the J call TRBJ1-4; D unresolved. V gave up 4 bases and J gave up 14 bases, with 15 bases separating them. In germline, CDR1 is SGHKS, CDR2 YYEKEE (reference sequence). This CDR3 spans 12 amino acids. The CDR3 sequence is CASSLLGGSLFF. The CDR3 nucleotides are TGTGCCAGCAGCCTGCTTGGTGGCAGCCTGTTTTTT. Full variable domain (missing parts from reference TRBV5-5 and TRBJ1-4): DAGVTQSPTHLIKTRGQQVTLRCSPISGHKSVSWYQQVLGQGPQFIFQYYEKEERGRGNFPDRFSARQFPNYSSELNVNALLLGDSALYLCASSLLGGSLFFGSGTQLSVL.